The 4 T cell receptor beta chains listed next were all sequenced from one sample in a study of Tregs in tolerant kidney transplant recipients. TCRdb keeps only in-frame clones here, not all; method: immunoSEQ multiplex PCR. This sample yields roughly 66,000 clones, of which roughly 89% are seen a single time; about a tenth belongs to the top ten. The sample here was CD8+ T cells from blood, taken before the transplant. These receptors came from a human donor who received a combined kidney and bone marrow transplant.

The chain employs TRBV19 and TRBJ2-3, with D tentatively TRBD2 (6 bases). CDR1 LNHDA and CDR2 SQIVND come from the germline V gene (reference sequence). V shed 1 base and J shed 6 bases, with 8 bases lying between them. CDR3 length equals 13 residues. The CDR3 reads CASSIGGDDTQYF. The CDR3, as DNA: TGTGCCAGTAGTATAGGCGGGGACGATACGCAGTATTTT. Filled out from reference TRBV19 and TRBJ2-3, the complete variable domain reads DGGITQSPKYLFRKEGQNVTLSCEQNLNHDAMYWYRQDPGQGLRLIYYSQIVNDFQKGDIAEGYSVSREKKESFPLTVTSAQKNPTAFYLCASSIGGDDTQYFGPGTRLTVL.

The V gene is TRBV5-1, the J gene TRBJ2-7; 8 bases align to TRBD1. The CDR3 sequence is 14 residues long. Looked up from germline, CDR1 is SGHRS and CDR2 is YFSETQ. V dropped 4 bases and J dropped 4; count of bases not matched to a gene: 7. The CDR3 DNA sequence: TGCGCCAGCAGCCCCGGGACAGGTGGGTACGAGCAGTACTTC. It translates to CASSPGTGGYEQYF.

The J gene is TRBJ2-7, the V gene TRBV7-2, with TRBD2 matching 7 bases. The CDR3 is made up of 14 amino acids. The V and J ends lost 5 bases and 4 bases, in that order; junction bases with no gene match: 8. CDR1 SGHTA and CDR2 FQGNSA come from the germline V gene. Here the CDR3 DNA reads TGTGCCAGCAGCCCCACCGGGAGGTTATACGAGCAGTACTTC. Protein product: CASSPTGRLYEQYF.

The rearrangement links TRBV7-8 to TRBJ2-7; a weak D match, TRBD1 (6 bases). The CDR3 covers 16 residues. The V end lost 3 bases, the J end lost 0 bases, and 15 bases lay between the germline ends. Germline V gene sequence: CDR1 SGHVS, CDR2 FQNEAQ. The CDR3 loop reads CASSFEKQGISYEQYF. In DNA form, the CDR3 reads TGTGCCAGCAGCTTTGAGAAACAGGGTATCTCCTACGAGCAGTACTTC. Full variable domain (outside the CDR3, taken from reference TRBV7-8 and TRBJ2-7): GAGVSQSPRYKVAKRGQDVALRCDPISGHVSLFWYQQALGQGPEFLTYFQNEAQLDKSGLPSDRFFAERPEGSVSTLKIQRTQQEDSAVYLCASSFEKQGISYEQYFGPGTRLTVT.